This T cell receptor (beta chain) was identified in a study of monozygotic twins with inflammatory bowel disease (dated by TCRdb to between 2018 and 2021). Background on the whole study: The complete study included about 30 monozygotic twin pairs: 19 IBD-discordant Danish pairs and nine German pairs, of which four were IBD-concordant and five were IBD-discordant. Each individual had, on average, about 151 000 unique TCRalpha sequences and 181 000 unique TCRbeta sequences available for analysis. Within discordant pairs, disease-associated traits were sought mainly by comparing IBD patients with their genetically identical healthy co-twins.

Libraries were constructed by 5' RACE. Each TCR library was prepared from around 3,200 ng of total RNA. For each sample, cDNA synthesis with SMARTScribe reverse transcriptase was split into eight separate reactions. During cDNA synthesis, unique molecular identifiers containing a 6-nucleotide sample barcode were introduced by template switching. Amplification of TCRalpha and TCRbeta cDNA involved two nested PCRs of around 15 and 9 cycles, and each PCR was followed by bead purification. Before amplification, the cDNA was treated with uracil DNA-glycosylase and purified using the QIAquick PCR purification kit. The second PCR added Illumina TruSeq-compatible adapters along with sample-specific barcodes. TapeStation and Qubit were used to check library quality and concentration, and roughly 4.9 ng of each library was pooled. Sequencing of the pooled libraries was done on an Illumina HiSeq2500 single-index Rapid Run using custom sequencing primers and 2 x 100 bp reads. Processing in the source paper ran as follows. UMI-based consensus assembly with MiGEC version 1.2.6 was used to correct PCR and sequencing errors. MiXCR version 2.1.1 handled V(D)J alignment, clonotype assembly and CDR3 extraction. To normalise gene usage, clonotype sharing and MAIT/NKT TCR abundance, the analysis used the top 1000, 10 000 and 20 000 clonotypes per sample. After downsampling to 27 000 UMIs, diversity was calculated as the inverse Simpson index using the vegan R package. Paired Mann-Whitney U tests on discordant twin pairs were used, with Benjamini-Hochberg multiple-testing correction. Through TCRdb reprocessing, the reads give one entry per CDR3 protein sequence; DNA is omitted. In this record, the V and J calls reflect TCRdb's handling and not the investigators' own analysis. This sample's table contains about 300,000 distinct CDR3 sequences. The ten biggest clones cover 5.6% of the sample.

Based on the germline V gene (reference sequence), the CDR1 and CDR2 sequences are LNHDA and SQIVND. From the cysteine through the phenylalanine, the CDR3 covers 15 amino acids. The protein alone is recorded here. Results the study describes overall, beyond this receptor: IBD patients had lower TCRbeta repertoire diversity, measured by the inverse Simpson index, than their healthy co-twins. Compared with healthy twins, IBD patients had fewer clonotypes in common with other individuals, a difference most pronounced in patients showing signs of disease activity. Differing immunosuppressive treatments among patients may have added background noise and inter-individual variability to the repertoires. The results gave no support for a single strong signal or clonotype linked to IBD. Repertoire similarity did not differ between concordant and discordant twins, possibly due to limited statistical power. Distinction between different T cell subtypes could not be achieved in the analysis.

From each donor, an approximately 2.5 ml peripheral blood sample was drawn into PAXgene tubes and stored at -80 degrees C. Total RNA was isolated from whole blood with the PAXgene blood miRNA kit on an automated QIAcube, without T cell sorting. Deep TCRalpha and TCRbeta repertoire profiling with unique molecular barcoding was performed on peripheral blood of monozygotic twin pairs concordant or discordant for inflammatory bowel disease. Smoking habits were recorded for all twin pairs, and individuals were classified as current, former or never smokers. A note on this clonotype: Its antigen is still unknown.

This TCR was recovered from a human donor with ulcerative colitis or Crohn's disease, or a healthy co-twin of an affected twin (not recorded which). The chain couples TRBV19 to TRBJ2-5; the D gene TCRdb calls, TRBD1, cannot be checked with no DNA. Sequencing used blood. The CDR3 region has the sequence CASSVGRQLQETQYF. Extended through the reference TRBV19 and TRBJ2-5 proteins, this CDR3 yields the full variable domain: DGGITQSPKYLFRKEGQNVTLSCEQNLNHDAMYWYRQDPGQGLRLIYYSQIVNDFQKGDIAEGYSVSREKKESFPLTVTSAQKNPTAFYLCASSVGRQLQETQYFGPGTRLLVL.